Sequencing of this TCR beta chain was carried out in a study of regulatory T cells in long-lasting Graves disease (dated by TCRdb to the early 2020s). Background on the whole study: Patients with newly diagnosed Graves' disease had been on antithyroid drugs for under 3 months. A total of about 33 samples were covered by TCR sequencing, comprising about 13 persistent and around 20 newly diagnosed Graves' disease patients. Persistent Graves' disease patients were compared with newly diagnosed Graves' disease patients by peripheral blood TCR sequencing and RNA sequencing. The study was conducted in China and was registered as a clinical trial.

The label giving this sample's time point can be read as: newly diagnosed GD, antithyroid drugs for less than 3 months. For both TCR sequencing and RNA sequencing, RNA was extracted from PBMCs in TRIzol. The diagnosis of Graves' disease followed American Thyroid Association guidelines. Recruitment of patients was carried out at an endocrinology department in Xi'an, China. Each patient gave approximately 8.8 milliliters of peripheral blood, collected in an EDTA anticoagulant tube. Ficoll Paque Plus density gradient separation was used to isolate PBMCs, and no further T cell sorting was done. An Agilent 2100 Bioanalyzer and agarose gel were used to assess RNA quality, and a NanoDrop 2000 was used to measure RNA concentration. This clonotype was counted many times. The antigen it recognizes is unknown. The sample holds no much larger clone one base away, and base qualities are not on file. General study outcomes and caveats: Preferential use of TRBV28, TRBJ1-2 and TRBJ2-5 was observed in persistent disease, whereas TRBV20-1 and TRBJ2-1 were favored in newly diagnosed disease. The study examined only peripheral blood because the primary lesion, thyroid tissue, could not be accessed. Only the TCR beta chain was sequenced and analyzed. The authors noted that the small sample size was a limitation that may lower accuracy. Compared with newly diagnosed patients, patients with persistent Graves' disease had lower TCR Shannon entropy and fewer highly expanded clones, which suggests clonal expansion. A larger number of public clonotypes was shared among persistent patients (around 3,000) than among newly diagnosed patients (over 850).

At the junction V is shortened by 2 bases and J by 11 bases, with 10 bases in between. Reading from cysteine to phenylalanine, the CDR3 counts 12 amino acids. Only CDR3 DNA remains: 36 bases, in frame from the first base. Libraries came from multiplex PCR. Sequencing took place on an Illumina HiSeq 4000. TCR beta libraries were built with iRepertoire HTBI primers and Arm-PCR amplification of CDR3 regions. PCR products were gel purified before sequencing. As for the original processing: Gene usage analysis of CDR3 amino acid clonotypes relied on the 55 to 80 TRBV and 14 TRBJ segments identified across samples. COPE and FqMerger were used to merge filtered high-quality paired reads into contigs. Contigs were aligned with BLAST to IMGT TRBV, TRBD and TRBJ reference genes, and CDR3 was defined per IMGT. Any clonotype with a frequency above 0.1% was counted as a highly expanded clone. Shannon entropy was used to measure repertoire diversity, and the Gini coefficient was used to measure V-J evenness. Clonotypes shared by more than one individual were considered public. TCRdb applied fastp at Q25 and MiXCR to the public reads, then kept only in-frame beta chains. Merged by CDR3 protein, the rows form single entries marked with the most common genes and DNA. The authors' filters were not applied to this entry. The sample table records over 350,000 distinct CDR3 sequences; around 15% of these occur just once. Around a sixth of the sample is in the top ten clones.

These same records also appear under a second study, on T cells in Graves' hyperthyroidism and ophthalmopathy. As the second paper documents: Stable Graves' hyperthyroidism was defined as the absence of progression to ophthalmopathy over 18 months of follow-up. Hyperthyroidism patients were newly diagnosed, with disease duration under 2 months, and aged 18 to 65 years. Any patient with an uncontrolled infection, another autoimmune disease, pregnancy or lactation was excluded. Diagnoses were based on clinical symptoms, serum thyroxine and TRAb, thyroid ultrasound and orbital computed tomography. A first-round RT-PCR of the TCR CDR3 used the HTBI primer set with the Qiagen OneStep RT-PCR kit. Most expanded thyroid clonotypes (frequency above 0.001) were also detected in blood, a finding suggesting that blood repertoires may reflect thyroid immune responses. A 13 V-J signature model separated ophthalmopathy from stable hyperthyroidism, with around 91% sensitivity and roughly 82% specificity in cross-validation and 80%/75% in testing. During validation, the model predicted progression to ophthalmopathy a median of roughly six months ahead of onset, with more than 60% sensitivity and 72.22% specificity. To identify TCR V-J signatures that set the groups apart, the researchers used a discovery cohort of more than 95 patients, made up of 40 to 45 with Graves' ophthalmopathy and 57 with stable Graves' hyperthyroidism. Whether ophthalmopathy could be predicted prospectively was tested in an independent validation cohort made up of about 18 hyperthyroidism patients plus 17 patients who later progressed to ophthalmopathy. For training and testing, the approximately 97 patients in the discovery cohort were randomly divided in a 7:3 ratio. The study also compared thyroid tissue and blood T-cell repertoires from roughly 6 Graves' hyperthyroidism patients. After blood sampling, hyperthyroidism patients were treated with methimazole at a starting dose of 30 mg daily, and ophthalmopathy patients were treated with high-dose intravenous methylprednisolone. Libraries were constructed in a second round of multiplex PCR, after which size selection and purification were carried out. The libraries were sequenced on an Illumina HiSeq2000 using paired-end 100 bp reads. Raw data were processed with SOAPnuke, discarding reads with adapters, uncalled bases, mean Phred below 15, or no exact constant-primer or identifier match. High-quality paired reads were merged using COPE v1.2.5, and each unique nucleotide sequence was defined as a clonotype. MiTCR v1.1 was used to align clonotypes to the IMGT TRBV, TRBD and TRBJ reference segments. Analysis was restricted to V-J combinations with a frequency above 0.0001, which covered over 98% of repertoires. A TCS score was defined as the ratio of F50 (clonal expansion) to E x V (chaos), with BLOSUM62-based TCRdist applied between CDR3 peptides within each V-J. Welch's t-statistics and random forest reduced 500 to 550 V-J features to 13, which were used in a naive Bayes classifier (R e1071). Sample size was not statistically predetermined, and blinding of investigators to group allocation was not performed. The paper describes TCR Vbeta CDR3 sequencing of 135 peripheral blood samples, made up of roughly 45 ophthalmopathy patients, approximately 76 hyperthyroidism patients and roughly 17 progressor patients.

The sequence links TRBV12-3 or TRBV12-4 to TRBJ1-5; confidence is insufficient to name the D gene. The sequence was obtained from a woman aged 45-60 years with Graves disease. Donor details come from another sample of the same person, matched by shared clones. The input for sequencing was peripheral blood mononuclear cells (PBMCs), taken at new diagnosis, from a patient treated with antithyroid drugs. CDR3 region: CASSLSPSAQHF. DNA sequence: TGTGCCAGCAGTTTATCTCCGTCGGCCCAGCATTTT.